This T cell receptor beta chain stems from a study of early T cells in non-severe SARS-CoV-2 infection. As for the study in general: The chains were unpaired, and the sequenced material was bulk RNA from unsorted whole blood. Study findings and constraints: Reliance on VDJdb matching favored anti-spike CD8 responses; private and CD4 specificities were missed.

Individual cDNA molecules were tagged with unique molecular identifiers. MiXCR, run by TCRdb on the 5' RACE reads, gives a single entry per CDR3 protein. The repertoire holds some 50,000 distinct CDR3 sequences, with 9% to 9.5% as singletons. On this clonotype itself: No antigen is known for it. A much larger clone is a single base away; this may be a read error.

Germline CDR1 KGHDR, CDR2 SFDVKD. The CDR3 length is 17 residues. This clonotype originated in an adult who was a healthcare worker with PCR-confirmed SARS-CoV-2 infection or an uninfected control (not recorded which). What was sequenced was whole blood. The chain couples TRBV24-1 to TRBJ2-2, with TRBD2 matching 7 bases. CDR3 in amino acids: CATSDWGGPSGGGELVF. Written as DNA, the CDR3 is TGTGCCACCAGTGATTGGGGGGGACCCTCAGGCGGCGGGGAGCTGGTTTTT.